Below are 30 T cell receptor beta chains sequenced from a single sample in a study of blood T cell repertoires in COVID-19. Produced via immunoSEQ multiplex PCR; TCRdb's table is partial and in-frame only. The profile covers 60,000 to 65,000 clones, with 70% to 90% appearing a single time and more than 6.5% taken by the ten largest. The material sequenced was peripheral blood. These receptors all stem from a human donor with active COVID-19. The donor label of this sample is uncertain.

V and J are TRBV6-5 and TRBJ2-2; tentative D call: TRBD1 (5 bases). V was cut by 7 bases and J by 2 bases, with 8 bases left in between. CDR3 size: 13 residues. Germline assignment: CDR1 MNHEY and CDR2 SVGAGI. CDR3 DNA sequence: TGTGCCAGCACTTGGGGCAACACCGGGGAGCTGTTTTTT. This translates into CASTWGNTGELFF.

The rearrangement uses TRBV5-1 and TRBJ2-2, with TRBD2 as a possible D gene (6 bases). Germline lookup yields CDR1 SGHRS and CDR2 YFSETQ. V was pared by 4 bases and J by 1 base, with 11 bases between. The CDR3 loop spans 15 amino acids. The DNA for the CDR3 is TGCGCCAGCAGCCGCGGGACGGTGAACACCGGGGAGCTGTTTTTT. As protein: CASSRGTVNTGELFF.

V usage is TRBV27 and J usage is TRBJ2-3; 12 bases map to TRBD2. The length of the CDR3 is 23 residues. Trimming cost V 0 bases and J 5 bases; bases outside gene matches: 24. The V gene's germline CDR1 is MNHEY and CDR2 SMNVEV (reference sequence). In nucleotides, the CDR3 is TGTGCCAGCAGTTTATCTGTAACCCTCCAACTAGCGGGAGGTCTCACCGCCGGAGATACGCAGTATTTT. This encodes CASSLSVTLQLAGGLTAGDTQYF.

This clone was picked up a small number of times. The chain combines TRBV7-2 with TRBJ1-5, with 9 positions matching TRBD1. The germline V gene has CDR1 SGHTA and CDR2 FQGNSA. The CDR3 covers 15 residues. The V and J ends lost 5 bases and 6 bases, in that order; junction bases with no gene match: 8. CDR3 in DNA: TGTGCCAGCAGCGAGGGACAGGGCAACAGTCAGCCCCAGCATTTT. As protein: CASSEGQGNSQPQHF.

This sequence joins TRBV19 and TRBJ2-5, with 14 bases aligning to TRBD2. The germline V gene has CDR1 LNHDA and CDR2 SQIVND (reference sequence). J gave up 2 bases and V 6 bases, and 2 bases lay outside the gene matches. The CDR3 length is 15 residues. The CDR3 reads CASSRLAGGQETQYF. The CDR3 DNA reads as TGTGCCAGTAGCCGACTAGCGGGGGGGCAAGAGACCCAGTACTTC. The full variable domain, its missing parts supplied by reference TRBV19 and TRBJ2-5, is DGGITQSPKYLFRKEGQNVTLSCEQNLNHDAMYWYRQDPGQGLRLIYYSQIVNDFQKGDIAEGYSVSREKKESFPLTVTSAQKNPTAFYLCASSRLAGGQETQYFGPGTRLLVL.

The chain uses TRBV4-2 and TRBJ2-1, with TRBD2 matching 9 bases. The CDR3 is made up of 16 amino acids. Germline V gene lookup returns CDR1 LGHNA and CDR2 YNFKEQ. J gave up 0 bases and V 4 bases, and 4 bases lay outside the gene matches. The CDR3 nucleotides read TGTGCCAGCAGCCCCCTTAGCGGGAGCTCCTACAATGAGCAGTTCTTC. Translated, it gives CASSPLSGSSYNEQFF.

This clone showed up just once. The chain carries TRBV6-4 and TRBJ2-3; no definite D call. The CDR3 is made up of 14 amino acids. Germline V gene sequence: CDR1 MRHNA, CDR2 SNTAGT. Trimming cost V 3 bases and J 2 bases, with 9 bases left between them. CDR3 sequence (DNA): TGTGCCAGCAGTGAGCGAAGCTTCACAGATACGCAGTATTTT. It codes for CASSERSFTDTQYF.

The J gene is TRBJ1-2, the V gene TRBV7-2; D perhaps matches TRBD1 (6 bases). Germline V gene data show CDR1 as SGHTA and CDR2 as FQGNSA. The CDR3 spans 15 residues. V dropped 5 bases and J dropped 0 bases, with 13 bases sitting between them. In DNA form, the CDR3 reads TGTGCCAGCAGCCAGGACAGTGCCTCTAACTATGGCTACACCTTC. Residues: CASSQDSASNYGYTF.

This chain uses TRBV25-1 with TRBJ2-5, with D possibly matching TRBD2 (6 bases). The germline V gene has CDR1 MGHDK and CDR2 SYGVNS. The CDR3 runs to 12 residues. The V end was cut by 5 bases, the J end by 7 bases, with 11 bases between. The CDR3 DNA reads TGTGCCAGCAGTCCGGCGGGGCGGACCCAGTACTTC. It codes for CASSPAGRTQYF. Combining the CDR3 with reference TRBV25-1 and TRBJ2-5 gives the whole variable domain EADIYQTPRYLVIGTGKKITLECSQTMGHDKMYWYQQDPGMELHLIHYSYGVNSTEKGDLSSESTVSRIRTEHFPLTLESARPSHTSQYLCASSPAGRTQYFGPGTRLLVL.

The chain is built from TRBV29-1 and TRBJ2-7; TRBD2 agrees at 11 bases. The CDR3 loop spans 15 amino acids. The V and J ends lost 1 base and 7 bases, in that order; junction bases with no gene match: 9. Per the germline V gene, CDR1 is SQVTM and CDR2 is ANQGSEA. CDR3 DNA: TGCAGCGTTGAAGGTCCGACTAGCGGGATAAAGGAGCAGTACTTC. It specifies CSVEGPTSGIKEQYF.

J is TRBJ1-1 and V is TRBV28; D ambiguous. Germline V gives CDR1 MDHEN, CDR2 SYDVKM. The CDR3 totals 14 residues. V gave up 3 bases and J gave up 1 base, with 9 bases separating them. DNA of the CDR3: TGTGCCAGCAGTTTCGCGGCGGCGAACACTGAAGCTTTCTTT. Translating it yields CASSFAAANTEAFF.

The chain recombines TRBV7-2 with TRBJ2-7; possibly TRBD2 for D (6 bases). CDR1 SGHTA and CDR2 FQGNSA come from the germline V gene. The CDR3 has 15 residues. Trimming removed 5 bases from V and 0 bases from J, with 14 bases in between. The CDR3 DNA follows: TGTGCCAGCAGCACCGGGACTTACAGCTCCTACGAGCAGTACTTC. Translated: CASSTGTYSSYEQYF.

This clone was found once. The chain has TRBV7-9 and TRBJ1-1; 8 nucleotides agree with TRBD1. The V gene end was trimmed by 1 base and the J gene end by 11 bases; junction bases not matched to a gene: 9. Per germline, CDR1 SEHNR and CDR2 FQNEAQ (reference sequence). The CDR3 is 14 residues long. In DNA form, the CDR3 reads TGTGCCAGCAGCTTAGTGGGTGGACAGGGTCGCGCTTTCTTT. This sequence encodes CASSLVGGQGRAFF. Combining the CDR3 with reference TRBV7-9 and TRBJ1-1 gives the whole variable domain DTGVSQNPRHKITKRGQNVTFRCDPISEHNRLYWYRQTLGQGPEFLTYFQNEAQLEKSRLLSDRFSAERPKGSFSTLEIQRTEQGDSAMYLCASSLVGGQGRAFFGQGTRLTVV.

This clone was found a few times. V and J are TRBV27 and TRBJ2-1, with a possible D match to TRBD2 (5 bases). V was cut by 6 bases and J by 5 bases, with 11 bases left in between. This CDR3 is 13 amino acids long. CDR1 is MNHEY, CDR2 SMNVEV, per germline (reference sequence). This chain's CDR3 is CASSPGTHNEQFF. The CDR3 region has the DNA TGTGCCAGCAGCCCGGGAACCCACAATGAGCAGTTCTTC.

This chain links TRBV6-2 or TRBV6-3 with TRBJ1-5; D is unclear. CDR3 length: 14 residues. Trimming removed 6 bases at V and 0 bases at J, with 9 bases between. The germline gives CDR1 MNHEY, CDR2 SVGEGT. In DNA form, the CDR3 reads TGTGCCAGCAGCCCCGGGAATAGCAATCAGCCCCAGCATTTT. Protein product: CASSPGNSNQPQHF.

The chain uses TRBV20-1 and TRBJ1-2; 8 nucleotides agree with TRBD1. V shed 3 bases, J shed 8 bases, and the junction held 8 bases outside the gene matches. The germline gives CDR1 DFQATT, CDR2 SNEGSKA (reference sequence). The CDR3 extends over 13 amino acids. The CDR3 protein is CSASGQGAGGYTF. The CDR3 coding sequence is TGCAGTGCTAGTGGGCAGGGGGCTGGGGGCTACACCTTC.

This clone was picked up one time. The rearrangement uses TRBV5-6 and TRBJ2-2, with D possibly TRBD2 on 5 matching bases. Germline V gene sequence: CDR1 SGHDT, CDR2 YYEEEE. This CDR3 region has 14 residues. V lost 2 bases and J 5 bases, leaving 10 bases between the germline ends. CDR3 loop: CASSFLARTGELFF. DNA for the CDR3: TGTGCCAGCAGCTTCCTAGCTCGGACCGGGGAGCTGTTTTTT.

DNA of the CDR3: TGTGCCAGCAGCCCACGGACAGGGGGGAATTCACCCCTCCACTTT. Its translation: CASSPRTGGNSPLHF. The chain joins TRBV7-8 to TRBJ1-6; 10 bases line up with TRBD1. The CDR3 has 15 residues. Germline assignment: CDR1 SGHVS and CDR2 FQNEAQ. V lost 5 bases and J lost 7; bases outside the gene matches: 5.

The chain is built from TRBV12-3 or TRBV12-4 and TRBJ2-7; TRBD2 might be the D (6 bases). With 4 bases removed from V and 3 bases from J, the gap between germline ends came to 7 bases. The CDR3 sequence is 12 residues long. CDR3 nucleotide sequence: TGTGCCAGCAGTTCGGGACTCTACGAGCAGTACTTC. Encoded protein: CASSSGLYEQYF.

The rearrangement links TRBV6-6 to TRBJ1-5; D remains ambiguous. Germline CDR1 is MNHNY and CDR2 is SVGAGI (reference sequence). Trimming shortened V by 5 bases and J by 7 bases, and 15 bases separated the two germline ends. This CDR3 contains 14 residues. CDR3 in DNA: TGTGCCAGCAGTACCCCAAGCCCGGGGCAGCCCCAGCATTTT. Protein: CASSTPSPGQPQHF.

The chain couples TRBV29-1 to TRBJ2-7, with 9 nucleotides matching TRBD1. This CDR3 comprises 13 residues. Germline CDR1 and CDR2: SQVTM and ANQGSEA. J was trimmed by 5 bases and V by 6 bases; bases with no gene match: 8. CDR3 bases: TGCAGCGTCCGGGACAGGGCCACCAACGAGCAGTACTTC. This sequence encodes CSVRDRATNEQYF.

The J gene is TRBJ2-5, the V gene TRBV29-1, with 10 bases aligning to TRBD2. The trim removed 7 bases at V and 5 bases at J, leaving 10 bases unmatched. From germline, CDR1 is SQVTM and CDR2 ANQGSEA. CDR3 length: 14 residues. CDR3 region: CSASPAGGMETQYF. CDR3 DNA: TGCAGCGCATCCCCAGCGGGAGGGATGGAGACCCAGTACTTC.

J is TRBJ2-1 and V is TRBV7-2; D not resolved. Germline loops: CDR1 SGHTA, CDR2 FQGNSA. The germline V and J ends were trimmed by 4 bases and 4 bases, with 5 bases remaining between them. The CDR3 length is 12 residues. CDR3 in DNA: TGTGCCAGCAGCTCCCTTTACAATGAGCAGTTCTTC. The encoded protein is CASSSLYNEQFF.

This sequence joins TRBV7-6 and TRBJ2-7, with 10 bases that match TRBD1. Losses at the gene ends were 5 bases for V and 3 bases for J; bases not matched to a gene: 7. The CDR3 has 15 residues. Germline CDR1 reads SGHVS; CDR2 reads FNYEAQ. The CDR3 here is CASSRGQGGNYEQYF. CDR3 nucleotide sequence: TGTGCCAGCAGCCGAGGACAGGGGGGTAACTACGAGCAGTACTTC.

This chain links TRBV11-2 with TRBJ2-7; 8 nucleotides match TRBD1. The V segment lost 0 bases and the J segment 3 bases; nucleotides outside the gene matches: 7. The CDR3 contains 16 residues. Germline assignment: CDR1 SGHAT and CDR2 FQNNGV. This chain's CDR3 is CASSLEARTGNYEQYF. DNA of the CDR3: TGTGCCAGCAGCTTAGAGGCCCGGACAGGGAACTACGAGCAGTACTTC.

This clone has only one observation. The rearrangement links TRBV27 to TRBJ1-5; TRBD1 matches at 8 bases. Germline V CDR1 and CDR2: MNHEY, SMNVEV (reference sequence). J was trimmed by 1 base and V by 8 bases; bases with no gene match: 16. CDR3 length: 18 amino acids. The CDR3 nucleotides read TGTGCCAGCCTCCCCCGAGGGGGACAGGAGGGAAGCAATCAGCCCCAGCATTTT. Translating gives CASLPRGGQEGSNQPQHF.

As to this clone: At one boundary the junction diverges from the germline segment, which might be a read error. The V call is TRBV5-1, the J call TRBJ1-2; a possible D gene is TRBD1 (5 bases). CDR1 SGHRS and CDR2 YFSETQ come from the germline V gene. The CDR3 is 14 residues long. Here the CDR3 DNA reads TGCGCCAGCAGATTGGACACGGGGGGATATGGCTACACCTTC. Translating gives CASRLDTGGYGYTF.

This clone was picked up a small number of times. The V gene is TRBV10-1, the J gene TRBJ2-1; 8 positions agree with TRBD2. Trimming removed 7 bases from V and 2 bases from J; junction bases left unmatched: 4. In germline, CDR1 is WNHNN, CDR2 SYGVQD (reference sequence). The CDR3 spans 14 residues. In DNA form, the CDR3 reads TGCGCCAGCACCTCCGGGGGGGCCTACAATGAGCAGTTCTTC. It encodes CASTSGGAYNEQFF.

The gene calls are TRBV30 and TRBJ2-5; 7 positions agree with TRBD2. J gave up 5 bases and V 8 bases, and 11 bases lay outside the gene matches. This CDR3 has 13 residues. Germline-derived CDR1 and CDR2 are GTSNPN and SVGIG (reference sequence). CDR3 bases: TGTGCCCGTGGATACCGGGAGGCGGAGACCCAGTACTTC. It codes for CARGYREAETQYF.

The chain employs TRBV7-7 and TRBJ2-1, with unresolved D. Germline CDR1 and CDR2: SSHAT and FNYEAQ (reference sequence). CDR3 length equals 15 residues. Trimming cost V 1 base and J 7 bases, with 14 bases left between them. The CDR3 DNA reads as TGTGCCAGCAGCTTAGGGGCCAGTACGCGAAATGAGCAGTTCTTC. This codes for CASSLGASTRNEQFF.